Below, 3 T cell receptor beta chains from the same sample are listed, as sequenced in a study of blood T cells in healthy people across ages. Alongside a J-beta primer mix, a sample-barcoded 5' primer served in a second PCR lasting roughly 7 to 12 cycles. One entry per CDR3 protein, called by TCRdb with MiXCR from the 5' RACE reads. The sample records 1.6 million or so distinct CDR3 sequences, 34% being singletons. Source material: blood. Receptors originate from a woman aged 25-40 years in good health.

The genes are TRBV7-2 and TRBJ1-3, with D tentatively TRBD1 (5 bases). Germline CDR1 SGHTA, CDR2 FQGNSA. The CDR3 consists of 14 residues. Trimming removed 5 bases at V and 2 bases at J, with 10 bases between. The CDR3 coding sequence is TGTGCCAGCAGCCAGAGAGGGGCTGGAAACACCATATATTTT. It translates to CASSQRGAGNTIYF.

The genes are TRBV6-2 or TRBV6-3 and TRBJ1-4; no firm D call. The CDR3 contains 13 residues. Trimming left V 4 bases short and J 5 bases short, with 8 bases between. Germline loops: CDR1 MNHEY, CDR2 SVGEGT. CDR3 bases: TGTGCCAGCAGTTTGCGATCCAATGAAAAACTGTTTTTT. It yields the protein CASSLRSNEKLFF.

In DNA, the CDR3 is TGTGCCAGCAGCCGACAGGGGTCGGGCTCCTACGAGCAGTACTTC. Protein product: CASSRQGSGSYEQYF. The chain couples TRBV6-2 or TRBV6-3 to TRBJ2-7; 8 bases are a match to TRBD1. Germline CDR1 is MNHEY and CDR2 is SVGEGT. CDR3 length equals 15 residues. J gave up 0 bases and V 6 bases, and 7 bases lay outside the gene matches.